This T cell receptor beta chain derives from a study of T cells in Graves' hyperthyroidism and ophthalmopathy. At the level of the study: Peripheral blood was obtained at initial diagnosis, preceding any treatment.

PBMCs were derived from 7.5 to 10 ml fresh peripheral blood. Study results and caveats: A model of 13 V-J features distinguished ophthalmopathy from stable hyperthyroidism.

This clonotype was counted ten times or more. Its antigen is currently unknown. Amplification yielded TCR beta CDR3 regions, with RNA transcripts as the source. In the first-round RT-PCR of the TCR CDR3, the HTBI primer set was used. Each CDR3 protein gets one entry after TCRdb re-called the multiplex PCR reads with MiXCR. This sample has under 350,000 distinct CDR3 sequences, with roughly a fifth found just once. Specimen: blood. The sequence was obtained from a woman between 50 and 59 years old with Graves' hyperthyroidism.

Here the CDR3 DNA reads TGTGCCAGCAGCTTACGAGTCAATAGCAATCAGCCCCAGCATTTT. Protein: CASSLRVNSNQPQHF. The chain has TRBV11-3 and TRBJ1-5, with no clear D. V lost 2 bases and J 0 bases, leaving 8 bases between the germline ends. The CDR3 is made up of 15 amino acids. From germline, CDR1 is SGHNT and CDR2 YENEEA.